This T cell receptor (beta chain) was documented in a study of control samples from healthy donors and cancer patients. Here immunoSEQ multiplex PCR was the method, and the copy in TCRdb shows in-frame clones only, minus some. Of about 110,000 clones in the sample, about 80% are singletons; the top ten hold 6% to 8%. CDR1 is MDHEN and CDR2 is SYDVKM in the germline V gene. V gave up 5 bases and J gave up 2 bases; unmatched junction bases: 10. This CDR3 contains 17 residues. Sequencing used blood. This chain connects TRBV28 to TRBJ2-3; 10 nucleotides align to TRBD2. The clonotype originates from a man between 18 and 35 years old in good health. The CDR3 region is CASSPGLLAGDTDTQYF. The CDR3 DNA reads TGTGCCAGCAGTCCCGGTTTGCTAGCGGGGGACACAGATACGCAGTATTTT.